Sequencing of this TCR beta chain was carried out in a study of CD8 T cells in ankylosing spondylitis. Regarding the study as a whole: Disease-linked clones were reportedly significantly enriched in matched ankylosing spondylitis synovial fluid. Existing reports had already noted some motif variants in reactive arthritis synovial fluid and blood.

The TCR beta libraries were generated through quantitative 5'-RACE incorporating molecular barcodes. TCRdb passed the 5' RACE reads through MiXCR, listing each CDR3 protein once. This table holds 300,000 to 350,000 distinct CDR3 sequences, roughly 14% found once. With regard to this clonotype: Its target is unknown.

The clonotype was recovered from a male donor with ankylosing spondylitis or in good health (not recorded which). Source material: blood, either unsorted or a sorted T cell fraction (not recorded which).

The CDR3 here is CASSDVGTASSYEQYF. Written as DNA, the CDR3 is TGCGCCAGCAGTGATGTAGGGACGGCCAGCTCCTACGAGCAGTACTTC. The chain couples TRBV10-1 to TRBJ2-7; D is tentatively TRBD1 or TRBD2 (5 bases each). Germline CDR1 reads WNHNN; CDR2 reads SYGVQD (reference sequence). This CDR3 is built from 16 residues. The V end lost 3 bases, the J end lost 0 bases, and 15 bases lay between the germline ends.